This T cell receptor beta chain appears in the sequencing data of a study of beta chain features in type 1 diabetes. Whole-study results and caveats: Researchers report that Type 1 diabetes patients had moderately but significantly shorter TCRB CDR3s across all four CD4+ subsets.

Only a few counts were recorded for this clone. The antigen is undetermined. The isolated RNA, all of it, was reverse transcribed, so expressed TCRB transcripts were what got sequenced. Sequencing of naive, central memory and regulatory T cell samples gave an average of about 3.57 million reads. Sequenced by immunoSEQ multiplex PCR; TCRdb stores in-frame clones only, minus some. The repertoire holds some 240,000 clones, with around 9.9% as singletons. From germline, CDR1 is GTSNPN and CDR2 SVGIG (reference sequence). This CDR3 contains 15 residues. V dropped 5 bases and J dropped 2; count of bases not matched to a gene: 8.

The receptor's source is a man in his late teens or twenties in good health. Sequenced sample: central memory CD4+ T cells from blood. The chain carries TRBV30 and TRBJ1-2; 10 positions match TRBD1. CDR3 region: CAWGPGQGRNYGYTF. In nucleotides, the CDR3 is TGTGCCTGGGGTCCGGGACAGGGGAGGAACTATGGCTACACCTTC.